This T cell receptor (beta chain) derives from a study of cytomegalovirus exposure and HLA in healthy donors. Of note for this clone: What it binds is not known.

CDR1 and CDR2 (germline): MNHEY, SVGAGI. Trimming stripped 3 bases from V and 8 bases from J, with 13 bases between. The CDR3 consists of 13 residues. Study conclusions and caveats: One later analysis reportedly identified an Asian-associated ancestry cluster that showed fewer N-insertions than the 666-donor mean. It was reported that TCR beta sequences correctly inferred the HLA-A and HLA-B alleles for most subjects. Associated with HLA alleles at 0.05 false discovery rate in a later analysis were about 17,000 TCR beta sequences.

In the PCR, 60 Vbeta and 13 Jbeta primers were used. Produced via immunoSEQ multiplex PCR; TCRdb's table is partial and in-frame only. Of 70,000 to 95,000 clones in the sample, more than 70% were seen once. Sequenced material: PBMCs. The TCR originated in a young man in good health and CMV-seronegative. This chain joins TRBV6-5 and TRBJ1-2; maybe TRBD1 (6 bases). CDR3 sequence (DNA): TGTGCCAGCAGTTATCGGGGGCGGGAGGGCTACACCTTC. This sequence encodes CASSYRGREGYTF.